This TCR beta chain was captured by sequencing in a study of T cells in Graves' hyperthyroidism and ophthalmopathy. Study findings and constraints: The authors' 13 V-J model separated ophthalmopathy from stable hyperthyroidism.

Those patients with uncontrolled infection, other autoimmune disease, pregnancy or lactation were excluded. It was RNA transcripts that yielded the amplified TCR beta CDR3 regions. The TCR CDR3 first-round RT-PCR relied on the HTBI primer set. TCRdb itself ran the multiplex PCR reads through MiXCR, one entry per CDR3 protein. The table records under 250,000 distinct CDR3 sequences, roughly a sixth of them present only once. This clonotype was seen many times. Its antigen is not known. From germline, CDR1 is PRHDT and CDR2 FYEKMQ (reference sequence). The CDR3 has 15 residues. The V gene lost 4 bases and the J gene lost 0 bases, with 12 bases spanning the gap.

This sequence was found in a woman aged 45-65 years with Graves' hyperthyroidism. The sequencing sample was made of blood. This chain connects TRBV13 to TRBJ1-1; TRBD1 is a possible D gene (6 bases). The CDR3 DNA reads TGTGCCAGCAGCTCGGACAGAGACCTGAACACTGAAGCTTTCTTT. Translated, it gives CASSSDRDLNTEAFF.